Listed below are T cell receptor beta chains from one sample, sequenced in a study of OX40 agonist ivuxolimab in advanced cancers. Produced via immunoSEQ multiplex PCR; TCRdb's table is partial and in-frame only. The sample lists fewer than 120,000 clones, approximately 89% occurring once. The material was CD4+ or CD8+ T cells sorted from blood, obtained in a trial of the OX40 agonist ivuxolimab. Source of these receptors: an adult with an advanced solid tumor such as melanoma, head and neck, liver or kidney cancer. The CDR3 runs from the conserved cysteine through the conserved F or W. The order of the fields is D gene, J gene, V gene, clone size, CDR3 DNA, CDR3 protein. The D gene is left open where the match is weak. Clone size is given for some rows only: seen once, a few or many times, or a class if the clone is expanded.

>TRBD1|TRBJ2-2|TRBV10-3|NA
TGTGCCATCAGTCCCCGATGGGGGACAGTAAGGAACACCGGGGAGCTGTTTTTT
CAISPRWGTVRNTGELFF
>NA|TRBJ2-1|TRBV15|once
TGTGCCACCAGCAGAGATCCGGGGGCCTACAATGAGCAGTTCTTC
CATSRDPGAYNEQFF
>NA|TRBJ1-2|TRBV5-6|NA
TGTGCCAGCAGCTTGACAGTGCTTGATGGCTACACCTTC
CASSLTVLDGYTF
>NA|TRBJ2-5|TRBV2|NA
TGTGCCAGCGGGGGGGGCAGGGGGTCCCCAAGGGAGACCCAGTACTTC
CASGGGRGSPRETQYF
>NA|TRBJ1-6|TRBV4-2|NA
TGTGCCAGCAGCCAAGGACCAATAACAGGGAATTCACCCCTCCACTTT
CASSQGPITGNSPLHF
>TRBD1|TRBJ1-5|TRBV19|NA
TGTGCCAGTAGTGAAATCGAGGGAACAGGGGGAAATCAGCCCCAGCATTTT
CASSEIEGTGGNQPQHF
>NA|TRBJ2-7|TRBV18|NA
TGTGCCAGCTCATCTCGACAGGACTCCTACGAGCAGTACTTC
CASSSRQDSYEQYF
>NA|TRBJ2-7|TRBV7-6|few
TGTGCCAGCAGCACCGGACATAACGAGCAGTACTTC
CASSTGHNEQYF
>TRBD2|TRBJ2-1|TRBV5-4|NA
TGTGCCAGCAGCTTCGGGGGGGGTGAGCAGTTCTTC
CASSFGGGEQFF
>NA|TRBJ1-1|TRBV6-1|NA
TGTGCCAGCGAGGGGCAGCCGGTCATGAACACTGAAGCTTTCTTT
CASEGQPVMNTEAFF
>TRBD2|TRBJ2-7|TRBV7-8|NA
TGTGCCAGCAGCCCCCGGAGGAGCGGGGTCTCCTACGAGCAGTACTTC
CASSPRRSGVSYEQYF
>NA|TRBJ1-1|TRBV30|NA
TGTGCCTGGACCGAACTCTCTGGCGCCATGAACACTGAAGCTTTCTTT
CAWTELSGAMNTEAFF
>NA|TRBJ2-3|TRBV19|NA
TGTGCCAGTAGCCGATACTTCACAGATACGCAGTATTTT
CASSRYFTDTQYF
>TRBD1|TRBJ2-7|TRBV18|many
TGTGCCAGCTCACGCGACAGGGGAAGGACCTACGAGCAGTACTTC
CASSRDRGRTYEQYF
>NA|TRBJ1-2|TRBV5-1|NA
TGCGCCAGCAGCTTGGGAAAGGGTAGGATTGGCTACACCTTC
CASSLGKGRIGYTF
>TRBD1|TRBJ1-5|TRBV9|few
TGTGCCAGCAGCCAGGGACAGGGGTATCAGCCCCAGCATTTT
CASSQGQGYQPQHF